The rows below give T cell receptor beta chains drawn from one sample of a study of blood T cell repertoires in COVID-19. TCRdb's table, derived via immunoSEQ multiplex PCR, lists solely in-frame clones and lacks some. The profile shows roughly 54,000 clones, just under 90% of them singletons. The sample was peripheral blood. These receptors were taken from a woman in her fifties or sixties with COVID-19, enrolled during active disease. The CDR3 runs from the conserved cysteine through the conserved F or W. The D gene is left open where the match is weak. Only some rows state a clone size, as once, few, many or a class for expanded clones.

v_gene: TRBV19; abundance: -; d_gene: TRBD1; j_gene: TRBJ1-2; CDR3nt: TGTGCCAGTAGTCCACTCGCAGGGGGAAATAACTATGGCTACACCTTC; CDR3aa: CASSPLAGGNNYGYTF
v_gene: TRBV6-6; abundance: few; d_gene: TRBD1; j_gene: TRBJ1-5; CDR3nt: TGTGCCAGCAGTGGGACAGGGCTGAGCAATCAGCCCCAGCATTTT; CDR3aa: CASSGTGLSNQPQHF
v_gene: TRBV2; abundance: -; d_gene: TRBD1; j_gene: TRBJ2-7; CDR3nt: TGTGCCGGACACAGGGGGCGCAACTACGAGCAGTACTTC; CDR3aa: CAGHRGRNYEQYF
v_gene: TRBV20-1; abundance: -; d_gene: TRBD2; j_gene: TRBJ2-5; CDR3nt: TGCAGTGCTAGTTTTGTTGCGGGAGCCCAAGAGACCCAGTACTTC; CDR3aa: CSASFVAGAQETQYF
v_gene: TRBV7-8; abundance: once; d_gene: -; j_gene: TRBJ1-5; CDR3nt: TGTGCCAGCAGCTTAGGAACAGGGAATCAGCCCCAGCATTTT; CDR3aa: CASSLGTGNQPQHF
v_gene: TRBV4-1; abundance: -; d_gene: -; j_gene: TRBJ1-4; CDR3nt: TGCGCCAGCAGCCAAGATGGGGCAGGGCGAGATGAAAAACTGTTTTTT; CDR3aa: CASSQDGAGRDEKLFF
v_gene: TRBV24-1; abundance: -; d_gene: -; j_gene: TRBJ1-5; CDR3nt: TGTGCCACCAGTGGTCCAGGCCCAAATAGCAATCAGCCCCAGCATTTT; CDR3aa: CATSGPGPNSNQPQHF
v_gene: TRBV9; abundance: few; d_gene: -; j_gene: TRBJ2-7; CDR3nt: TGTGCCAGCAGCGCAGGACAGTTTGGGCTGGAGCAGTACTTC; CDR3aa: CASSAGQFGLEQYF
v_gene: TRBV25-1; abundance: -; d_gene: -; j_gene: TRBJ1-6; CDR3nt: TGTGCCAGCAGGAAAGACACGTCCCCCTTTAATTCACCCCTCCACTTT; CDR3aa: CASRKDTSPFNSPLHF
v_gene: TRBV19; abundance: -; d_gene: TRBD1; j_gene: TRBJ1-1; CDR3nt: TGTGCCAGTAGGAGGGGGACAGGGCTGGCCACTGAAGCTTTCTTT; CDR3aa: CASRRGTGLATEAFF
v_gene: TRBV19; abundance: -; d_gene: -; j_gene: TRBJ2-2; CDR3nt: TGTGCCAGTAGTCCCAGGGCCGCTATCACCGGGGAGCTGTTTTTT; CDR3aa: CASSPRAAITGELFF
v_gene: TRBV7-9; abundance: -; d_gene: -; j_gene: TRBJ2-2; CDR3nt: TGTGCCAGCAGCTTACTGGGCACGGAGCTGTTTTTT; CDR3aa: CASSLLGTELFF
v_gene: TRBV27; abundance: few; d_gene: -; j_gene: TRBJ2-1; CDR3nt: TGTGCCAGCAGCAACCTCGGGACAGGGGGAACTAGCGGGAGTCACATTTTCTACAATGAGCAGTTCTTC; CDR3aa: CASSNLGTGGTSGSHIFYNEQFF
v_gene: TRBV6-6; abundance: -; d_gene: TRBD2; j_gene: TRBJ2-3; CDR3nt: TGTGCCAGCAGCCGACTAGCGGTCACAGATACGCAGTATTTT; CDR3aa: CASSRLAVTDTQYF
v_gene: TRBV7-8; abundance: -; d_gene: TRBD1; j_gene: TRBJ1-2; CDR3nt: TGTGCCAGCAGCGGACCGGGACAGGGGGCCTATGGCTACACCTTC; CDR3aa: CASSGPGQGAYGYTF
v_gene: TRBV27; abundance: -; d_gene: -; j_gene: TRBJ2-2; CDR3nt: TGTGCCACCCATCCTCGAACGGTGAACACCGGGGAGCTGTTTTTT; CDR3aa: CATHPRTVNTGELFF
v_gene: TRBV3-1/TRBV3-2; abundance: -; d_gene: TRBD2; j_gene: TRBJ2-4; CDR3nt: TGTGCCAGCAGCAAGGGACTAGCCGACATTCAGTACTTC; CDR3aa: CASSKGLADIQYF
v_gene: TRBV28; abundance: -; d_gene: -; j_gene: TRBJ1-6; CDR3nt: TGTGCCAGCAGGACCGGGATCCTTAATTCACCCCTCCACTTT; CDR3aa: CASRTGILNSPLHF
v_gene: TRBV19; abundance: -; d_gene: -; j_gene: TRBJ1-6; CDR3nt: TGTGCCAGTAGACGACAGAGAGATAATTCACCCCTCCACTTT; CDR3aa: CASRRQRDNSPLHF
v_gene: TRBV7-7; abundance: -; d_gene: TRBD1; j_gene: TRBJ2-1; CDR3nt: TGTGCTAGCAGCTTAGGGGCAGGGGGCGCTTACAATGAGCAGTTCTTC; CDR3aa: CASSLGAGGAYNEQFF
v_gene: TRBV4-2; abundance: -; d_gene: TRBD2; j_gene: TRBJ2-7; CDR3nt: TGTGCCAGCAGCGTAAAACTAGCGGGAGGGCACGAGCAGTACTTC; CDR3aa: CASSVKLAGGHEQYF
v_gene: TRBV5-1; abundance: -; d_gene: -; j_gene: TRBJ2-1; CDR3nt: TGCGCCAGCAGCTTGGCCAGCCGGGGTGAGCAGTTCTTC; CDR3aa: CASSLASRGEQFF
v_gene: TRBV2; abundance: -; d_gene: TRBD2; j_gene: TRBJ2-7; CDR3nt: TGTGCCAGCAGTAGTGAGACTAGCGGGAGGGCAGGGTCCTACGAGCAGTACTTC; CDR3aa: CASSSETSGRAGSYEQYF
v_gene: TRBV19; abundance: -; d_gene: -; j_gene: TRBJ2-1; CDR3nt: TGTGCCAGTAGTATGGCTAATGAGCAGTTCTTC; CDR3aa: CASSMANEQFF
v_gene: TRBV27; abundance: -; d_gene: TRBD1; j_gene: TRBJ2-7; CDR3nt: TGTGCCAGCAGTTTAGGGACAGGGTCCTACGAGCAGTACTTC; CDR3aa: CASSLGTGSYEQYF
v_gene: TRBV19; abundance: -; d_gene: -; j_gene: TRBJ1-1; CDR3nt: TGTGCCAGTAGTATACAGGGGTCCGGTTACAGTCCTGAAGCTTTCTTT; CDR3aa: CASSIQGSGYSPEAFF
v_gene: TRBV6-5; abundance: -; d_gene: TRBD1; j_gene: TRBJ1-2; CDR3nt: TGTGCCAATTCCCGGGACAGATTTTATGGCTACACCTTC; CDR3aa: CANSRDRFYGYTF
v_gene: TRBV6-6; abundance: once; d_gene: -; j_gene: TRBJ2-5; CDR3nt: TGTGCCAGCACCCCTTCCCGCGCGGCAAGACAAGAGACCCAGTACTTC; CDR3aa: CASTPSRAARQETQYF
v_gene: TRBV11-2; abundance: -; d_gene: -; j_gene: TRBJ1-3; CDR3nt: TGTGCCAGCAGTAATTACCCCGGAGGGGATGGGTCTGGAAACACCATATATTTT; CDR3aa: CASSNYPGGDGSGNTIYF
v_gene: TRBV6-1; abundance: -; d_gene: -; j_gene: TRBJ2-2; CDR3nt: TGTGCCAGCAGTGTGTTGGTCGCGGGGGCGGTTGCCGGGGAGCTGTTTTTT; CDR3aa: CASSVLVAGAVAGELFF
v_gene: TRBV6-1; abundance: -; d_gene: TRBD1; j_gene: TRBJ2-2; CDR3nt: TGTGCCAGCAGTGCCCTAACAGGGGTGGGATCCGGGGAGCTGTTTTTT; CDR3aa: CASSALTGVGSGELFF
v_gene: TRBV5-1; abundance: -; d_gene: TRBD2; j_gene: TRBJ2-7; CDR3nt: TGCGCCAGCAGCTTAGGACTAGCGGGCTTCGGGCAGTACTTC; CDR3aa: CASSLGLAGFGQYF
v_gene: TRBV28; abundance: few; d_gene: -; j_gene: TRBJ1-5; CDR3nt: TGTGCCAGCAGTTCTCCTGGTTGGGGCGGCAATCAGCCCCAGCATTTT; CDR3aa: CASSSPGWGGNQPQHF
v_gene: TRBV29-1; abundance: once; d_gene: -; j_gene: TRBJ1-2; CDR3nt: TGCAGCGTTCGGCGGGCGACTAACTATGGCTACACCTTC; CDR3aa: CSVRRATNYGYTF
v_gene: TRBV11-3; abundance: -; d_gene: TRBD2; j_gene: TRBJ2-2; CDR3nt: TGTGCCAGCAAGTTGGGACTAGCGAACACCGGGGAGCTGTTTTTT; CDR3aa: CASKLGLANTGELFF
v_gene: TRBV19; abundance: once; d_gene: TRBD2; j_gene: TRBJ2-3; CDR3nt: TGTGCCAGTAAATTGGTCGGGGGGGATACGCAGTATTTT; CDR3aa: CASKLVGGDTQYF
v_gene: TRBV29-1; abundance: once; d_gene: -; j_gene: TRBJ2-6; CDR3nt: TGCAGCGTCTTGAGGCAGCCAACTAACTCTGGGGCCAACGTCCTGACTTTC; CDR3aa: CSVLRQPTNSGANVLTF
v_gene: TRBV6-1; abundance: -; d_gene: -; j_gene: TRBJ1-2; CDR3nt: TGTGCCAGCACCCCCCAGGGCTATGGCTACACCTTC; CDR3aa: CASTPQGYGYTF